These T cell receptor beta chains were read from a single sample in a study of OX40 agonist ivuxolimab in advanced cancers. Produced via immunoSEQ multiplex PCR; TCRdb's table is partial and in-frame only. The sample records 43,000 or so clones, approximately 91% being singletons. This material consisted of CD4+ or CD8+ T cells sorted from blood, taken in a trial of the OX40 agonist ivuxolimab. The receptors derive from an adult with an advanced solid tumor such as melanoma, head and neck, liver or kidney cancer. Both conserved end residues are part of each CDR3. The D gene is left open where the match is weak. Expanded clones get a size class; other rows say once, few or many, or leave the size out.

j_call | clone_size | v_call | d_call | cdr3_aa | cdr3_nt
TRBJ2-7 | . | TRBV28 | . | CASTPARIHEQYF | TGTGCCAGCACCCCGGCCCGGATCCACGAGCAGTACTTC
TRBJ2-6 | few | TRBV30 | . | CAWSGRRGIALAGANVLTF | TGTGCCTGGAGTGGCCGACGGGGAATAGCCCTAGCTGGGGCCAACGTCCTGACTTTC
TRBJ2-7 | . | TRBV7-8 | TRBD2 | CASSLVGGAGLARNEQYF | TGTGCCAGCAGCTTAGTGGGTGGGGCGGGACTAGCGCGTAACGAGCAGTACTTC
TRBJ2-3 | . | TRBV28 | TRBD1 | CASSWSGGELDTQYF | TGTGCCAGCAGTTGGTCAGGGGGCGAGTTAGATACGCAGTATTTT
TRBJ1-4 | . | TRBV2 | . | CASKMQAVNEKLFF | TGTGCCAGCAAGATGCAGGCGGTTAATGAAAAACTGTTTTTT
TRBJ1-1 | . | TRBV6-6 | . | CASSQTPRVATEAFF | TGTGCCAGCAGTCAGACACCTCGAGTAGCGACTGAAGCTTTCTTT
TRBJ2-3 | once | TRBV7-2 | . | CASNVGLATQYF | TGTGCCAGCAACGTCGGTCTGGCTACGCAGTATTTT
TRBJ1-5 | few | TRBV10-3 | TRBD1 | CAIGETGLYQPQHF | TGTGCCATCGGGGAGACAGGGTTGTATCAGCCCCAGCATTTT
TRBJ1-1 | . | TRBV9 | . | CASSPGGGRGTEAFF | TGTGCCAGCAGCCCCGGCGGGGGGAGGGGCACTGAAGCTTTCTTT
TRBJ2-2 | . | TRBV27 | . | CASSDGQIRGYNTGELFF | TGTGCCAGCAGTGACGGACAGATCCGGGGCTACAACACCGGGGAGCTGTTTTTT
TRBJ1-2 | . | TRBV30 | . | CAWTQGSAQYTF | TGTGCCTGGACTCAAGGTTCGGCCCAGTACACCTTC
TRBJ2-6 | . | TRBV7-2 | TRBD1 | CASSFIQGAGANVLTF | TGTGCCAGCAGCTTCATACAGGGGGCTGGGGCCAACGTCCTGACTTTC
TRBJ2-1 | . | TRBV11-2 | TRBD2 | CASSYSGRVHNEQFF | TGTGCCAGCAGTTATAGCGGGAGGGTCCACAATGAGCAGTTCTTC
TRBJ2-7 | . | TRBV7-2 | . | CASSQLRIKRAYEQYF | TGTGCCAGCAGCCAATTGCGGATCAAAAGAGCCTACGAGCAGTACTTC
TRBJ1-5 | . | TRBV19 | . | CASSLARDQPQHF | TGTGCCAGTAGTTTGGCGAGGGATCAGCCCCAGCATTTT
TRBJ2-5 | . | TRBV29-1 | TRBD2 | CSVEKLAGGPGETQYF | TGCAGCGTTGAAAAGCTAGCGGGAGGACCCGGGGAGACCCAGTACTTC
TRBJ2-1 | . | TRBV7-3 | TRBD2 | CASSLALAGGPYEQFF | TGTGCCAGCAGCTTAGCCCTAGCGGGAGGGCCCTATGAGCAGTTCTTC
TRBJ2-5 | once | TRBV5-1 | . | CASSSQPETQYF | TGCGCCAGCAGCTCACAACCGGAGACCCAGTACTTC
TRBJ2-4 | . | TRBV5-1 | . | CASSLEYSGAQNIQYF | TGCGCCAGCAGCTTGGAATATTCAGGGGCCCAAAACATTCAGTACTTC
TRBJ2-5 | . | TRBV6-5 | TRBD2 | CASSTETSGKETQYF | TGTGCCAGCAGTACCGAGACTAGCGGAAAAGAGACCCAGTACTTC
TRBJ1-3 | once | TRBV6-5 | . | CASSPRPGNTIYF | TGTGCCAGCAGTCCCCGACCTGGAAACACCATATATTTT
TRBJ2-3 | . | TRBV7-3 | . | CASSLNAVSDTQYF | TGTGCCAGCAGCTTAAATGCGGTTTCAGATACGCAGTATTTT
TRBJ2-1 | . | TRBV6-5 | TRBD1 | CASTFTGTGGHEQFF | TGTGCCAGCACCTTCACCGGGACAGGGGGCCATGAGCAGTTCTTC
TRBJ1-1 | . | TRBV7-2 | TRBD1 | CASSRTGRNTEAFF | TGTGCCAGCAGCCGGACAGGGCGTAACACTGAAGCTTTCTTT
TRBJ1-1 | . | TRBV29-1 | . | CSVGAVRLNTEAFF | TGCAGCGTTGGAGCGGTACGGCTGAACACTGAAGCTTTCTTT
TRBJ2-2 | . | TRBV4-1 | TRBD2 | CASSPGTSAGTGELFF | TGCGCCAGCAGCCCAGGGACTAGCGCCGGCACCGGGGAGCTGTTTTTT
TRBJ2-3 | . | TRBV28 | TRBD2 | CASFPSGRELVYF | TGTGCCAGCTTCCCTAGCGGGAGGGAATTAGTATATTTT
TRBJ1-2 | . | TRBV28 | . | CASSLSGVYTF | TGTGCCAGCAGTTTATCGGGGGTTTACACCTTC
TRBJ2-1 | . | TRBV5-1 | . | CASSLELDEQFF | TGCGCCAGCAGCTTGGAGCTAGATGAGCAGTTCTTC